This TCR beta chain was found in a study of CD8 T cells in Susac syndrome. Study-wide findings and caveats: The study acknowledged a relatively small number of individuals in its TCR sequencing and HLA analysis.

This CDR3 is 16 amino acids long. Germline V gene lookup returns CDR1 SGHTA and CDR2 FQGTGA. Unmatched junction bases numbered 2, after V lost 0 bases and J lost 4 bases. As for this clonotype: The antigen is unknown.

Random hexamers primed reverse transcription of about 0.5 to 1 ug RNA. Amplification of TCR beta CDR3 spanned 54 Vbeta and 13 Jbeta via immunoSEQ multiplex PCR. TCRdb independently ran MiXCR on the immunoSEQ multiplex PCR reads; one entry per CDR3 protein. The sample holds 330,000 or so distinct CDR3 sequences, approximately 91% seen once. Included as multiple sclerosis controls were treatment-naive patients who had stable or active relapsing-remitting disease. This receptor was taken from a human donor with multiple sclerosis. The sequenced material came from CD8+ T cells from PBMCs. The rearrangement uses TRBV7-3 and TRBJ2-1, with 11 bases aligning to TRBD2. In DNA, the CDR3 is TGTGCCAGCAGCTTAACAGGGACTAGCGGTTACAATGAGCAGTTCTTC. It is translated as CASSLTGTSGYNEQFF.